These T cell receptor beta chains were read from a single sample in a study of T cell repertoires in cytomegalovirus infection. Using its own MiXCR run on the reads, TCRdb lists one record per CDR3 protein. The table records roughly 640,000 distinct CDR3 sequences, 20% to 25% of them present only once. Sequenced material: CD8+ T cells from PBMCs. The receptors come from a human donor in good health (CMV status not recorded). Some clones in this sample may be carry-over from other donors' samples. The CDR3 runs from the conserved cysteine through the conserved F or W. Each record gives: J gene, V gene, CDR3 protein.

TRBJ1-2 TRBV29-1 CSVPGQGYNYGYTF
TRBJ1-2 TRBV6-6 CASSYIGATNYGYTF
TRBJ1-4 TRBV11-2 CASSPGLTATNEKLFF
TRBJ1-2 TRBV7-9 CASNLLSGGDGYTF
TRBJ2-5 TRBV7-2 CASSLGPGLQETQYF
TRBJ2-7 TRBV5-1 CASSSLHDTGDYEQYF
TRBJ2-2 TRBV14 CASSWDPIGWNTGELFF
TRBJ2-5 TRBV29-1 CSVVQRETQYF
TRBJ2-3 TRBV7-2 CASSPPPVWGSQGTDTQYF
TRBJ1-6 TRBV28 CASSFRGQGNSPLHF
TRBJ1-5 TRBV19 CASSIVYGSQPQHF
TRBJ1-5 TRBV7-6 CASSLRQGGGNQPQHF
TRBJ1-4 TRBV7-2 CASSKQGAYEKLFF
TRBJ1-1 TRBV27 CASSLTTNTEAFF
TRBJ1-1 TRBV25-1 CASSELLGSTEAFF
TRBJ2-5 TRBV27 CASSGAGETQYF
TRBJ2-7 TRBV5-5 CASSSGRAGDEQYF
TRBJ2-1 TRBV4-2 CASSQEKAGGYNEQFF
TRBJ2-7 TRBV27 CASRTQNERPYEQYF
TRBJ2-7 TRBV25-1 CASSEYLGNYEQYF
TRBJ2-2 TRBV15 CATRGSRQTSNTGELFF
TRBJ1-6 TRBV11-2 CASSLRGGTGGSNSPLHF
TRBJ2-1 TRBV28 CASSLIAGGGAYNEQFF
TRBJ1-1 TRBV14 CASSQDPGIITEAFF
TRBJ1-5 TRBV7-9 CASSLGQQVDQPQHF
TRBJ2-2 TRBV11-2 CASSPWGMKGELFF
TRBJ2-4 TRBV28 CASSLTRSRAKNIQYF
TRBJ2-1 TRBV14 CASSQVLGRGVGEQFF
TRBJ2-7 TRBV6-2/TRBV6-3 CASSPWTAYEQYF
TRBJ1-2 TRBV4-3 CASSQDSEGGEEGYTF
TRBJ1-2 TRBV29-1 CSVEDRQYGYTF
TRBJ1-4 TRBV7-9 CASSLWTGPEEELFF
TRBJ1-1 TRBV6-2/TRBV6-3 CASSYSQPAGDTEAFF
TRBJ2-3 TRBV28 CASSQVRGTDTQYF
TRBJ2-3 TRBV5-1 CASSSYVSGEGTDTQYF
TRBJ1-5 TRBV7-8 CASSLGGVGNQPQHF
TRBJ2-1 TRBV7-2 CASSLSRGRHEQFF
TRBJ2-1 TRBV29-1 CSVEGGTSYNEQFF
TRBJ2-1 TRBV7-3 CASSFAGGSSNEQFF
TRBJ2-1 TRBV19 CASSLQAGAYYNEQFF
TRBJ2-3 TRBV10-3 CAISDPLVAKKDPDTQYF
TRBJ2-5 TRBV27 CASSLWAGPQETQYF
TRBJ2-1 TRBV7-3 CASSPGLAGGVYNEQFF
TRBJ2-3 TRBV28 CASSFNIQDRVPGDTQYF
TRBJ2-5 TRBV27 CASKRGIVETQYF